This TCR beta chain emerged from a study of blood T cell repertoires in COVID-19. Germline trimming cut 6 bases from V and 3 bases from J; bases unmatched to any gene: 7. Germline CDR1 reads MNHEY; CDR2 reads SMNVEV (reference sequence). The CDR3 consists of 14 residues. Here immunoSEQ multiplex PCR was the method, and the copy in TCRdb shows in-frame clones only, minus some. The sample shows 180,000 or so clones, around 85% of them seen only once. The origin of this receptor is a man aged 55-75 years with acute or convalescent COVID-19. The V and J genes are TRBV27 and TRBJ1-2; 7 nucleotides agree with TRBD1. The material sequenced was peripheral blood. Here the CDR3 DNA reads TGTGCCAGCAGGCAGGACAGGTACGACTATGGCTACACCTTC. Its translation: CASRQDRYDYGYTF.